This T cell receptor beta chain was documented in a study of shared T cell receptors in the human thymus. CDR1 is SGHKS and CDR2 is YYEKEE in the germline V gene (reference sequence). V was clipped by 0 bases and J by 4 bases, with 13 bases between them. CDR3 size: 15 residues. The data were produced by immunoSEQ multiplex PCR, yet TCRdb's version contains in-frame clones alone and is incomplete. This table holds 640,000 or so clones, more than 75% found once. These data are also associated with another study on human thymus T cells.

The sequenced sample was thymocytes. This TCR came from a boy younger than two with a congenital heart defect. The rearrangement uses TRBV5-5 and TRBJ1-2, with TRBD1 as a possible D gene (5 bases). CDR3 DNA sequence: TGTGCCAGCAGCTTGGATCACAGGTTTAGCTATGGCTACACCTTC. This encodes CASSLDHRFSYGYTF.